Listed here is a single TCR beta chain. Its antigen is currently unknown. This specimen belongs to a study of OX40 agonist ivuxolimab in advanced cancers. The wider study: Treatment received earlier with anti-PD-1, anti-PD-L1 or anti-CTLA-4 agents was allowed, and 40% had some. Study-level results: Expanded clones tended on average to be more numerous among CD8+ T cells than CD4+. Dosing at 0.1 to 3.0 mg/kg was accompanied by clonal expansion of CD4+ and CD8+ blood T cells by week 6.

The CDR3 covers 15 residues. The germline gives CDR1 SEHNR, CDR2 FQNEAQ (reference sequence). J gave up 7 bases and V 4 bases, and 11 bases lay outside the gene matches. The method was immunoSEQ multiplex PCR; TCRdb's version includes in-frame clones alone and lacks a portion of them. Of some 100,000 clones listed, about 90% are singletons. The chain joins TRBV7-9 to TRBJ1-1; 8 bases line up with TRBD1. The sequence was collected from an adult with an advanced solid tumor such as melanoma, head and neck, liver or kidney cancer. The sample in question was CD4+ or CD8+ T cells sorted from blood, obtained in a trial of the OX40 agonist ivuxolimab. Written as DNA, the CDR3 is TGTGCCAGCAGCTCAAGAACAGGGGGTGCCTATGAAGCTTTCTTT. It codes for CASSSRTGGAYEAFF.